This entry lists 26 T cell receptor beta chains sequenced from one sample in a study of shared clonotypes between healthy human individuals. Sequencing was performed with immunoSEQ multiplex PCR; in TCRdb, only in-frame clones are kept and a portion is missing. Of about 300,000 clones listed, under 80% are singletons. Sequenced input: memory CD4+ T cells sorted from blood. Regarding subset: CD45RA-negative fraction. These receptors were taken from a man aged 25 to 45 in good health.

The genes are TRBV11-2 and TRBJ1-3, with TRBD1 identical over 8 bases. J gave up 4 bases and V 3 bases, and 14 bases lay outside the gene matches. Looked up from germline, CDR1 is SGHAT and CDR2 is FQNNGV. CDR3 length: 18 amino acids. CDR3: CASSFKSPGGRPGNTIYF. CDR3 nucleotides: TGTGCCAGCAGCTTTAAGTCACCAGGGGGCCGGCCGGGAAACACCATATATTTT. The whole variable domain, remainder taken from reference TRBV11-2 and TRBJ1-3, is EAGVAQSPRYKIIEKRQSVAFWCNPISGHATLYWYQQILGQGPKLLIQFQNNGVVDDSQLPKDRFSAERLKGVDSTLKIQPAKLEDSAVYLCASSFKSPGGRPGNTIYFGEGSWLTVV.

The chain recombines TRBV15 with TRBJ1-3; D uncertain. There are 15 residues in the CDR3. The V end was cut by 7 bases, the J end by 0 bases, with 13 bases between. The germline CDR1 and CDR2 sequences are LNHNV and YYDKDF (reference sequence). The CDR3 sequence: CATTSHANSGNTIYF. DNA for the CDR3: TGTGCCACCACCTCTCACGCGAACTCTGGAAACACCATATATTTT.

The rearrangement links TRBV4-3 to TRBJ2-3; 8 positions agree with TRBD1. From germline, CDR1 is LGHNA and CDR2 YSLEER. V lost 5 bases, J lost 2 bases, and 15 bases stayed unmatched. This CDR3 region has 18 residues. This CDR3 is CASSVKAQQGEHTDTQYF. DNA for the CDR3: TGCGCCAGCAGCGTTAAAGCCCAACAGGGGGAGCACACAGATACGCAGTATTTT.

The rearrangement uses TRBV19 and TRBJ1-4, with D uncertain. V was cut by 6 bases and J by 0 bases, with 11 bases left in between. There are 15 residues in the CDR3. CDR1 is LNHDA, CDR2 SQIVND, per germline (reference sequence). The CDR3 region has the DNA TGTGCCAGTAGCCAAGACCCGACAACTAATGAAAAACTGTTTTTT. This gives the protein CASSQDPTTNEKLFF. The complete variable domain, with remaining parts taken from reference TRBV19 and TRBJ1-4, reads DGGITQSPKYLFRKEGQNVTLSCEQNLNHDAMYWYRQDPGQGLRLIYYSQIVNDFQKGDIAEGYSVSREKKESFPLTVTSAQKNPTAFYLCASSQDPTTNEKLFFGSGTQLSVL.

The CDR3 is CAISQRGREFNEQYF. DNA for the CDR3: TGTGCCATCAGTCAAAGGGGACGGGAGTTCAACGAGCAGTACTTC. The chain recombines TRBV10-3 with TRBJ2-7; weak D call: TRBD2 (6 bases). This CDR3 is built from 15 residues. Germline V CDR1 and CDR2: ENHRY, SYGVKD. V was clipped by 5 bases and J by 5 bases, with 19 bases between them.

As DNA, the CDR3 is TGTGCCAGCAGCTTGATCGGGACCAAATACAATGAGCAGTTCTTC. This encodes CASSLIGTKYNEQFF. The chain has TRBV5-4 and TRBJ2-1; perhaps D is TRBD1 or TRBD2 (5 bases each). Germline CDR1 is SGHNT and CDR2 is YYREEE (reference sequence). Trimming stripped 1 base from V and 4 bases from J, with 12 bases between. The CDR3 has 15 amino acids.

The genes are TRBV19 and TRBJ2-2; D gene uncertain. Germline CDR1 LNHDA, CDR2 SQIVND (reference sequence). This CDR3 is 14 amino acids long. V was clipped by 2 bases and J by 11 bases, with 15 bases between them. The CDR3 DNA sequence: TGTGCCAGTAGTATACGAGGTGGCTTCGGAGAGCTGTTTTTT. Protein sequence: CASSIRGGFGELFF. The full variable domain, rest sourced from reference TRBV19 and TRBJ2-2, is DGGITQSPKYLFRKEGQNVTLSCEQNLNHDAMYWYRQDPGQGLRLIYYSQIVNDFQKGDIAEGYSVSREKKESFPLTVTSAQKNPTAFYLCASSIRGGFGELFFGEGSRLTVL.

This clone appeared once. This likely stems from a read error, as it lies one base from a far larger clone. The V call is TRBV11-2, the J call TRBJ2-7; 15 nucleotides match TRBD2. V dropped 3 bases and J dropped 6; count of bases not matched to a gene: 0. Germline-derived CDR1 and CDR2 are SGHAT and FQNNGV. The CDR3 runs to 14 residues. In DNA, the CDR3 is TGTGCCAGCAGCTTGGGACTAGCGGGAGGCGAGCAGTACTTC. The encoded protein is CASSLGLAGGEQYF.

This sequence joins TRBV5-1 and TRBJ1-5; tentative D call: TRBD1 (5 bases). The germline gives CDR1 SGHRS, CDR2 YFSETQ. V gave up 4 bases and J gave up 0 bases, with 17 bases separating them. The CDR3 is 17 amino acids. The CDR3 DNA reads TGCGCCAGCAGCCCGGGGGGATCGGACCTTAGCAATCAGCCCCAGCATTTT. This gives the protein CASSPGGSDLSNQPQHF.

The rearrangement joins TRBV19 to TRBJ1-1, with TRBD1 matching 8 bases. Trimming removed 5 bases from V and 0 bases from J; junction bases left unmatched: 5. Looked up from germline, CDR1 is LNHDA and CDR2 is SQIVND (reference sequence). CDR3 length: 15 residues. The CDR3 protein is CASSRRTGLNTEAFF. The CDR3, as DNA: TGTGCCAGTAGTCGACGGACAGGGTTGAACACTGAAGCTTTCTTT. Using reference TRBV19 and TRBJ1-1 for the parts outside the CDR3, the full variable domain is DGGITQSPKYLFRKEGQNVTLSCEQNLNHDAMYWYRQDPGQGLRLIYYSQIVNDFQKGDIAEGYSVSREKKESFPLTVTSAQKNPTAFYLCASSRRTGLNTEAFFGQGTRLTVV.

This clone was detected once. The chain carries TRBV4-3 and TRBJ2-2; D tentatively reads TRBD1 or TRBD2 (7 bases each). The germline gives CDR1 LGHNA, CDR2 YSLEER. V dropped 0 bases and J dropped 4 bases, with 21 bases sitting between them. CDR3 size: 19 residues. In DNA, the CDR3 is TGCGCCAGCAGCCAAGATCTATGGGAGGGGGCGCTCCCCACCGGGGAGCTGTTTTTT. Protein sequence: CASSQDLWEGALPTGELFF.

The chain employs TRBV19 and TRBJ2-7; 7 bases match TRBD2. Germline-derived CDR1 and CDR2 are LNHDA and SQIVND (reference sequence). Germline trimming cut 1 base from V and 6 bases from J; bases unmatched to any gene: 9. This CDR3 region has 15 residues. The CDR3, as DNA: TGTGCCAGTAGTATAGGTCCCCAGCGGGGCCTCGAGCAGTACTTC. It codes for CASSIGPQRGLEQYF.

The CDR3 DNA is TGTGCCAGCACCGGGACAAACAGCAATCAGCCCCAGCATTTT. Its translation: CASTGTNSNQPQHF. This chain links TRBV28 with TRBJ1-5, with D perhaps TRBD1 (6 bases). CDR3 length equals 14 residues. With 7 bases removed from V and 1 base from J, the gap between germline ends came to 11 bases. Germline V gene data show CDR1 as MDHEN and CDR2 as SYDVKM.

The J gene is TRBJ2-7, the V gene TRBV10-2, with D perhaps matching TRBD2 (5 bases). Deletions cut 6 bases from V and 3 bases from J, with 15 bases between. There are 14 residues in the CDR3. Germline lookup yields CDR1 WSHSY and CDR2 SAAADI. The CDR3 protein is CASSTRTRSYEQYF. The CDR3 coding sequence is TGCGCCAGCAGCACTCGAACTAGAAGCTACGAGCAGTACTTC.

The chain carries TRBV11-3 and TRBJ2-2; no definite D call. CDR3 length: 13 amino acids. V was trimmed by 4 bases and J by 5 bases, leaving 8 bases between them. Germline-derived CDR1 and CDR2 are SGHNT and YENEEA. CDR3 DNA sequence: TGTGCCAGCAGCTCCCGAGAGACCGGGGAGCTGTTTTTT. Encoded protein: CASSSRETGELFF.

The V gene is TRBV18, the J gene TRBJ2-3; D gene unclear. This CDR3 comprises 11 residues. V was clipped by 3 bases and J by 8 bases, with 6 bases between them. The germline gives CDR1 KGHSH, CDR2 LQKENI. CDR3 sequence reads: CASSPDGTQYF. CDR3 in DNA: TGTGCCAGCTCACCTGACGGTACGCAGTATTTT.

CDR3 loop: CASSPAGGQTNEKLFF. CDR3 in DNA: TGTGCCAGCAGTCCGGCAGGGGGTCAAACTAATGAAAAACTGTTTTTT. The rearrangement joins TRBV28 to TRBJ1-4; TRBD1 aligns across 7 bases. Trimming took 5 bases from V and 1 from J; bases not matched to a gene: 7. Germline V lookup: CDR1 MDHEN, CDR2 SYDVKM. CDR3 length equals 16 residues.

This rearrangement joins TRBV28 to TRBJ1-1; D is unclear. This CDR3 spans 14 amino acids. Germline V gives CDR1 MDHEN, CDR2 SYDVKM. Trimming pared 2 bases from V and 4 bases from J, leaving 11 bases between. CDR3 nucleotide sequence: TGTGCCAGCAGTTTACTCACCCTACCCACTGAAGCTTTCTTT. Translating it yields CASSLLTLPTEAFF. The variable domain in full, completed from reference TRBV28 and TRBJ1-1, reads DVKVTQSSRYLVKRTGEKVFLECVQDMDHENMFWYRQDPGLGLRLIYFSYDVKMKEKGDIPEGYSVSREKKERFSLILESASTNQTSMYLCASSLLTLPTEAFFGQGTRLTVV.

The gene calls are TRBV15 and TRBJ2-7; D unresolved. The CDR3 is 15 amino acids. V lost 4 bases, J lost 4 bases, and 17 bases lay in between. Per germline, CDR1 LNHNV and CDR2 YYDKDF (reference sequence). CDR3 DNA sequence: TGTGCCACCAGCAATCAAAGAGTGAGTGGGTACGAGCAGTACTTC. Amino acids: CATSNQRVSGYEQYF.

The chain has TRBV10-2 and TRBJ2-7; D not certain. CDR3 length: 11 amino acids. V lost 2 bases to trimming and J lost 3 bases, with 2 bases between them. Germline-derived CDR1 and CDR2 are WSHSY and SAAADI. The CDR3 here is CASSEGYEQYF. The CDR3 nucleotides are TGCGCCAGCAGTGAGGGCTACGAGCAGTACTTC.

This rearrangement joins TRBV6-6 to TRBJ2-7; 7 nucleotides agree with TRBD1. The CDR3 has 13 amino acids. Germline-derived CDR1 and CDR2 are MNHNY and SVGAGI (reference sequence). The J segment lost 6 bases and the V segment lost 4 bases, leaving 6 bases of the junction unmatched. The CDR3 DNA follows: TGTGCCAGCAGTTCGCTAACAGGGGCCGAGCAGTACTTC. Protein product: CASSSLTGAEQYF.

This clone appeared many times. V usage is TRBV11-3 and J usage is TRBJ2-2; 7 nucleotides align to TRBD1. Germline assignment: CDR1 SGHNT and CDR2 YENEEA. V lost 1 base, J lost 1 base, and 0 bases stayed unmatched. The CDR3 has 15 residues. The CDR3 DNA is TGTGCCAGCAGCTTAGGGACAGGGAACACCGGGGAGCTGTTTTTT. Residues: CASSLGTGNTGELFF.

The V gene is TRBV21-1, the J gene TRBJ1-1; the table's D call, TRBD1, has no DNA check behind it. TRBV21-1 is flagged as a pseudogene. The CDR3 has 14 residues. CDR3 protein: CASSDGQGKTEAFF. Written as DNA, the CDR3 is TGTGCCAGCAGCGACGGACAGGGGAAAACTGAAGCTTTCTTT.

This clone came up a few times. The V call is TRBV6-6, the J call TRBJ1-4, with D hard to call. Germline V CDR1 and CDR2: MNHNY, SVGAGI (reference sequence). CDR3 length: 16 amino acids. Trimming cost V 5 bases and J 7 bases, with 20 bases left between them. The CDR3 loop is CASSHPSPSFGEKLFF. As DNA, the CDR3 is TGTGCCAGCAGTCACCCCAGTCCGTCCTTCGGTGAAAAACTGTTTTTT.

This clone was counted once. The gene calls are TRBV11-2 and TRBJ1-1; D ambiguous. The germline gives CDR1 SGHAT, CDR2 FQNNGV. V lost 1 base to trimming and J lost 3 bases, with 9 bases between them. The CDR3 is 14 residues long. The CDR3 DNA reads as TGTGCCAGCAGCTTAGGGACGTGGGACACTGAAGCTTTCTTT. This translates into CASSLGTWDTEAFF.

The rearrangement joins TRBV18 to TRBJ2-5, with D unresolved. This CDR3 comprises 18 residues. Germline V CDR1 and CDR2: KGHSH, LQKENI. The ends were cut back, 2 bases at V and 1 base at J, with 20 bases in the middle. CDR3 protein: CASSPIIPGQFPQETQYF. Written as DNA, the CDR3 is TGTGCCAGCTCACCAATAATCCCCGGGCAATTCCCCCAAGAGACCCAGTACTTC.